A selection of T cell receptor beta chains follows, all from one sample in a study of blood T cell repertoires in COVID-19. TCRdb's table, derived via immunoSEQ multiplex PCR, lists solely in-frame clones and lacks some. Of about 280,000 clones listed, around 89% are singletons. Sequenced sample: peripheral blood. These receptors all stem from a man aged 40-50 years with acute or convalescent COVID-19. Each CDR3 is given with its conserved first and last residue. D genes are given only for firm matches. Size values are once, few and many counts, or a class for expanded clones, and some rows have none.

D,size,V,J,CDR3,DNA
TRBD2,once,TRBV7-2,TRBJ2-1,CASSALGGSRYNEQFF,TGTGCCAGCAGCGCCCTCGGGGGGTCGCGGTACAATGAGCAGTTCTTC
TRBD1,-,TRBV5-8,TRBJ1-4,CASSRDSNNEKLFF,TGTGCCAGCAGCCGGGACAGTAATAATGAAAAACTGTTTTTT
TRBD1,-,TRBV5-1,TRBJ1-1,CASSYRGLGTEAFF,TGCGCCAGCAGCTACAGGGGGCTGGGCACTGAAGCTTTCTTT
-,-,TRBV2,TRBJ1-2,CASSYGQPSNYGYTF,TGTGCCAGCAGCTACGGACAGCCTTCTAACTATGGCTACACCTTC
-,-,TRBV4-2,TRBJ1-5,CASSQDGGVRQPQHF,TGTGCCAGCAGCCAAGATGGCGGGGTGAGGCAGCCCCAGCATTTT
TRBD2,-,TRBV24-1,TRBJ2-1,CATSDPSGSYNEQFF,TGTGCCACCAGTGATCCTAGCGGGTCCTACAATGAGCAGTTCTTC
TRBD1,once,TRBV5-1,TRBJ1-2,CASSLAGTGNYGYTF,TGCGCCAGCAGCTTGGCCGGGACAGGGAACTATGGCTACACCTTC
TRBD2,-,TRBV5-4,TRBJ2-3,CASSLRLAGVRDTQYF,TGTGCCAGCAGCCTTAGACTAGCGGGGGTGAGAGATACGCAGTATTTT
-,-,TRBV7-8,TRBJ2-3,CASSEPPTGTQYF,TGTGCCAGCAGCGAGCCCCCTACGGGTACGCAGTATTTT
TRBD1,-,TRBV5-1,TRBJ1-2,CASCPRTGRNYGYTF,TGCGCCAGCTGCCCCAGGACAGGGAGGAACTATGGCTACACCTTC
-,-,TRBV10-3,TRBJ1-1,CAISAAGNTEAFF,TGTGCCATCAGTGCGGCGGGGAACACTGAAGCTTTCTTT
-,once,TRBV20-1,TRBJ1-4,CSASMTGEKLFF,TGCAGTGCTAGTATGACGGGGGAAAAACTGTTTTTT
-,-,TRBV10-3,TRBJ1-1,CAISSPGRGAFF,TGTGCCATCAGCTCTCCAGGGCGCGGAGCTTTCTTT
-,-,TRBV7-3,TRBJ2-3,CASSVNLGTRAYF,TGTGCCAGCAGCGTAAATCTAGGGACAAGGGCGTATTTT
TRBD1,once,TRBV6-1,TRBJ1-2,CASSEARQGSYGYTF,TGTGCCAGCAGTGAAGCGAGACAGGGGAGCTATGGCTACACCTTC
TRBD1,-,TRBV7-3,TRBJ1-2,CASSETGGPYGYTF,TGTGCCAGCAGCGAGACAGGGGGCCCTTATGGCTACACCTTC
-,-,TRBV7-2,TRBJ2-2,CASSPGQGELFF,TGTGCCAGCAGCCCAGGACAGGGGGAGCTGTTTTTT
-,-,TRBV5-5,TRBJ2-1,CASSGTGGRREQFF,TGTGCCAGCAGTGGCACGGGGGGCCGCCGGGAGCAGTTCTTC
-,-,TRBV5-1,TRBJ2-7,CASSLGGGSPYEQYF,TGCGCCAGCAGCTTGGGGGGGGGCTCCCCCTACGAGCAGTACTTC
-,-,TRBV3-1/TRBV3-2,TRBJ2-3,CASSQGWGTGRVDTQYF,TGTGCCAGCAGCCAAGGGTGGGGCACAGGGAGAGTGGATACGCAGTATTTT
-,-,TRBV6-6,TRBJ1-1,CASSQKGLTRENTEAFF,TGTGCCAGCAGTCAGAAAGGCTTAACCAGGGAAAACACTGAAGCTTTCTTT
-,-,TRBV7-8,TRBJ2-1,CASSLGFGISYNEQFF,TGTGCCAGCAGCTTAGGCTTCGGGATCTCCTACAATGAGCAGTTCTTC
-,-,TRBV5-6,TRBJ1-1,CASSRKMNTEAFF,TGTGCCAGCAGTCGTAAAATGAACACTGAAGCTTTCTTT
TRBD2,-,TRBV25-1,TRBJ2-3,CASSDRIGRADTQYF,TGTGCCAGCAGTGACCGAATAGGGAGGGCAGATACGCAGTATTTT
-,-,TRBV21-1,TRBJ1-2,CASSKRPGTGINGYTF,TGTGCCAGCAGCAAACGCCCCGGGACAGGGATTAATGGCTACACCTTC
-,-,TRBV6-6,TRBJ2-7,CASSYSTGDEQYF,TGTGCCAGCAGTTACTCGACAGGTGACGAGCAGTACTTC
-,-,TRBV6-4,TRBJ2-1,CASSAGRGSYNEQFF,TGTGCCAGCAGTGCAGGCAGGGGTAGTTACAATGAGCAGTTCTTC
-,-,TRBV7-9,TRBJ1-5,CASRSRAGVQPQHF,TGTGCCAGCAGGTCGCGGGCTGGGGTTCAGCCCCAGCATTTT
TRBD1,-,TRBV5-5,TRBJ1-1,CASSLTGGGTEAFF,TGTGCCAGCAGCCTAACAGGGGGGGGCACTGAAGCTTTCTTT
TRBD1,-,TRBV28,TRBJ1-5,CASATGGIMSNQPQHF,TGTGCCAGCGCTACAGGGGGCATTATGAGCAATCAGCCCCAGCATTTT
TRBD1,-,TRBV9,TRBJ2-1,CASSVVADRGEQFF,TGTGCCAGCAGCGTAGTGGCGGACAGGGGGGAGCAGTTCTTC
-,-,TRBV10-2,TRBJ2-7,CASRDRPLSEQYF,TGCGCCAGCAGGGACAGACCCTTAAGCGAGCAGTACTTC
TRBD2,-,TRBV5-1,TRBJ2-3,CASSLGGTSGTDTQYF,TGCGCCAGCAGCTTGGGCGGGACTAGCGGCACAGATACGCAGTATTTT
-,-,TRBV3-1/TRBV3-2,TRBJ2-2,CASRIGAGTGELFF,TGTGCCAGCAGAATCGGGGCGGGAACCGGGGAGCTGTTTTTT
TRBD1,-,TRBV6-2/TRBV6-3,TRBJ1-6,CASSMGQPNSPLHF,TGTGCCAGCAGTATGGGACAGCCTAATTCACCCCTCCACTTT